A selection of T cell receptor beta chains follows, all from one sample in a study of T cell repertoires in cytomegalovirus infection. TCRdb re-derived calls from the reads in MiXCR, one entry per CDR3 protein. The sample contains 450,000 to 600,000 distinct CDR3 sequences, more than 40% of which appear only once. The antigens for these receptors are not known. The specimen was cultured PBMCs, collected from culture after CMV antigen stimulation. The receptors shown here come from a human donor in good health (CMV status not recorded). Some clones in this sample may be carry-over from other donors' samples. Both conserved end residues are part of each CDR3. Each record gives: CDR3 DNA, CDR3 protein, J gene, clone size, V gene, D gene. D genes are given only for firm matches. Clone size, where shown, is once, few, many, or a class for clones that have expanded.

CDR3 DNA: TGTGCCAGCAGTCTCACCAGAATCCAGCCCCAGCATTTT
CDR3 protein: CASSLTRIQPQHF
J gene: TRBJ1-5
clone size: NA
V gene: TRBV27
D gene: NA

CDR3 DNA: TGTGCCAGCAGTAAAAGAGGGACTAGCGGGAGGGTCGGGAACACCGGGGAGCTGTTTTTT
CDR3 protein: CASSKRGTSGRVGNTGELFF
J gene: TRBJ2-2
clone size: NA
V gene: TRBV6-6
D gene: TRBD2

CDR3 DNA: TGTGCCAGCTTCGGATCAGGCGACCAGCCCCAGCATTTT
CDR3 protein: CASFGSGDQPQHF
J gene: TRBJ1-5
clone size: NA
V gene: TRBV12-3/TRBV12-4
D gene: NA

CDR3 DNA: TGTGCCAGCAGATCCTTAAGGACGGATAGCAATCAGCCCCAGCATTTT
CDR3 protein: CASRSLRTDSNQPQHF
J gene: TRBJ1-5
clone size: NA
V gene: TRBV27
D gene: NA

CDR3 DNA: TGCAGTGCTAGGGGACTCAGGCAGAACACTGAAGCTTTCTTT
CDR3 protein: CSARGLRQNTEAFF
J gene: TRBJ1-1
clone size: NA
V gene: TRBV20-1
D gene: NA

CDR3 DNA: TGTGCCAGCTCAGGATCAGGGTCGTCGACGAATACGCAGTATTTT
CDR3 protein: CASSGSGSSTNTQYF
J gene: TRBJ2-3
clone size: few
V gene: TRBV7-9
D gene: NA

CDR3 DNA: TGTGCCAGCACCCCAACAGGGAGTAATGAAAAACTGTTTTTT
CDR3 protein: CASTPTGSNEKLFF
J gene: TRBJ1-4
clone size: few
V gene: TRBV7-2
D gene: NA

CDR3 DNA: TGCGCCAGCAGCCAAGATCGGGCTTTGGAGCAGTACTTC
CDR3 protein: CASSQDRALEQYF
J gene: TRBJ2-7
clone size: NA
V gene: TRBV4-1
D gene: NA

CDR3 DNA: TGTGCCAGCAGTTACCCCGGGGACGAGTACTTC
CDR3 protein: CASSYPGDEYF
J gene: TRBJ2-7
clone size: NA
V gene: TRBV6-2/TRBV6-3
D gene: NA

CDR3 DNA: TGTGCCAGCAGCACCGCTGGGGGCGGCTTGATCTTC
CDR3 protein: CASSTAGGGLIF
J gene: TRBJ2-1
clone size: NA
V gene: TRBV6-2/TRBV6-3
D gene: NA

CDR3 DNA: TGTGCCATACAGGGTTTCTCTGGGGCCAACGTCCTGACTTTC
CDR3 protein: CAIQGFSGANVLTF
J gene: TRBJ2-6
clone size: NA
V gene: TRBV7-2
D gene: NA